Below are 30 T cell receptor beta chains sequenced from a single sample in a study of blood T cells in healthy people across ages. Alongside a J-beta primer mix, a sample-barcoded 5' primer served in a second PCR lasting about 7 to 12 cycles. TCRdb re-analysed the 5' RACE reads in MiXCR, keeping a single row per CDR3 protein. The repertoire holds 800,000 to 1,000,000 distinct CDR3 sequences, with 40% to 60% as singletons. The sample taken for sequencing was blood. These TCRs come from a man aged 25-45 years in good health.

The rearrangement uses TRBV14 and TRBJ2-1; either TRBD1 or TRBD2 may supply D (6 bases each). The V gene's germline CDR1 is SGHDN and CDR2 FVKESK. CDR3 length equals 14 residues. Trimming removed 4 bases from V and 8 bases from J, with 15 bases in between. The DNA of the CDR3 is TGTGCCAGCAGCCCGGGGGCGCGTTGGCATGAGCAGTTCTTC. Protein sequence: CASSPGARWHEQFF.

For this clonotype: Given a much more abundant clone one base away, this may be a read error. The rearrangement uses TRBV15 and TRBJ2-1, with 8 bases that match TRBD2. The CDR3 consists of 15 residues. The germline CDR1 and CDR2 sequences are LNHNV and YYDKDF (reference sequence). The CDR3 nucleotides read TGTGCCGCCAGCATCGGGGGGGGGCGGATTAATGAGCAGTTCTTC. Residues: CAASIGGGRINEQFF.

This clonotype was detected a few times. In DNA form, the CDR3 reads TGCAGTGCTCGTTATTATGGCTACACCTTC. It codes for CSARYYGYTF. The chain recombines TRBV20-1 with TRBJ1-2; no clear D gene. The CDR3 length is 10 residues. V lost 5 bases and J 5 bases, leaving 6 bases between the germline ends. Germline CDR1 and CDR2: DFQATT and SNEGSKA (reference sequence).

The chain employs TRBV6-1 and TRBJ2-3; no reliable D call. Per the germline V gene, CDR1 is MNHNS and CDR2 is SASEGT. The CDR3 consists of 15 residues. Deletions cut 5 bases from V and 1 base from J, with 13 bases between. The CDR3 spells CASSLELRRTDTQYF. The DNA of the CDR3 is TGTGCCAGCAGTCTGGAACTACGCCGCACAGATACGCAGTATTTT.

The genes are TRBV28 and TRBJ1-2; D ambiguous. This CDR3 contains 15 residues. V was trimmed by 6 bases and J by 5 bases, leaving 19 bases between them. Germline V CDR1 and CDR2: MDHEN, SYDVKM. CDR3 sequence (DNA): TGTGCCAGCAGCTCGGGAGCTCCCCCTGGGTATGGCTACACCTTC. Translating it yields CASSSGAPPGYGYTF.

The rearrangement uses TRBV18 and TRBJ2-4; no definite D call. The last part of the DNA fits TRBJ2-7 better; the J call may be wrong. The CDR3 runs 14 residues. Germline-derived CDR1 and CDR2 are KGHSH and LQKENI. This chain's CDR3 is CASSPKISGYEQYF. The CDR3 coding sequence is TGTGCCAGCTCACCCAAGATCAGTGGGTACGAGCAGTACTTC.

The CDR3 sequence is CASSPWGRETEAFF. In nucleotides, the CDR3 is TGTGCCAGCAGCCCCTGGGGGCGCGAAACTGAAGCTTTCTTT. The chain uses TRBV27 and TRBJ1-1; D is possibly TRBD1 (6 bases). The germline V gene has CDR1 MNHEY and CDR2 SMNVEV (reference sequence). The CDR3 loop spans 14 amino acids. V was trimmed by 6 bases and J by 5 bases, leaving 16 bases between them.

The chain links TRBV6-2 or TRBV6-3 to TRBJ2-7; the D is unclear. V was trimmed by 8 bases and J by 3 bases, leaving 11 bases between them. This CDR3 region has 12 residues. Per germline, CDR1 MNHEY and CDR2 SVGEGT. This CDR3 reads CASAYPLYEQYF. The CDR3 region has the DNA TGTGCCAGCGCGTATCCGCTCTACGAGCAGTACTTC.

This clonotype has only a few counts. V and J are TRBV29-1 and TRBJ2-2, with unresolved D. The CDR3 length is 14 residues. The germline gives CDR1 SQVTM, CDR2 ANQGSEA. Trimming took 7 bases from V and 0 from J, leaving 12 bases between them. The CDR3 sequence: CSAKGLANTGELFF. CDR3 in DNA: TGCAGCGCCAAGGGCCTGGCGAACACCGGGGAGCTGTTTTTT.

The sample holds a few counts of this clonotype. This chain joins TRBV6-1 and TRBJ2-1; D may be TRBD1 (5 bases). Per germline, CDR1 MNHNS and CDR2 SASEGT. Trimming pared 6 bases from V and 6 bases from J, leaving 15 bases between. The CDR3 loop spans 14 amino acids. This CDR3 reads CASSPLGQSNEQFF. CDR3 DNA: TGTGCCAGCAGCCCCCTGGGGCAAAGCAATGAGCAGTTCTTC.

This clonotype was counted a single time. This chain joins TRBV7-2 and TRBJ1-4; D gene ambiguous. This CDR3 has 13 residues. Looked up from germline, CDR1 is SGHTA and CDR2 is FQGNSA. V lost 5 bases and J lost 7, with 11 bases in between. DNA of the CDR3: TGTGCCAGCAGCGTCGGACTGTTTGAAAAACTGTTTTTT. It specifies CASSVGLFEKLFF.

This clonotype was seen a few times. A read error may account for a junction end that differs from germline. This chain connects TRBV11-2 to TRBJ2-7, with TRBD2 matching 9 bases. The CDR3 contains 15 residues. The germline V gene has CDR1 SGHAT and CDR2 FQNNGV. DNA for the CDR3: TGTGCCAGCAGCTTAGCCGGGACTAGCTCCCACGAGCAGTACTTC. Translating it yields CASSLAGTSSHEQYF. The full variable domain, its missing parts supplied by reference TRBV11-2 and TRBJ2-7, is EAGVAQSPRYKIIEKRQSVAFWCNPISGHATLYWYQQILGQGPKLLIQFQNNGVVDDSQLPKDRFSAERLKGVDSTLKIQPAKLEDSAVYLCASSLAGTSSHEQYFGPGTRLTVT.

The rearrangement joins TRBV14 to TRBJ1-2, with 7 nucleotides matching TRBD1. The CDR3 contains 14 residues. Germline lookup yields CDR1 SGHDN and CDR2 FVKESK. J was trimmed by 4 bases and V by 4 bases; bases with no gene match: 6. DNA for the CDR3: TGTGCCAGCAGCCGGACGGGACAGCTCTATGGCTACACCTTC. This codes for CASSRTGQLYGYTF. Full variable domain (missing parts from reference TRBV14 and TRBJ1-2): EAGVTQFPSHSVIEKGQTVTLRCDPISGHDNLYWYRRVMGKEIKFLLHFVKESKQDESGMPNNRFLAERTGGTYSTLKVQPAELEDSGVYFCASSRTGQLYGYTFGSGTRLTVV.

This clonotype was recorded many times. The CDR3 region has the DNA TGTGCCAGCAGCTCGCACGGGACAAACTCTGGGGCCAACGTCCTGACTTTC. This codes for CASSSHGTNSGANVLTF. The chain recombines TRBV7-9 with TRBJ2-6; D perhaps matches TRBD1 (6 bases). Germline CDR1 is SEHNR and CDR2 is FQNEAQ (reference sequence). Trimming removed 4 bases at V and 0 bases at J, with 13 bases between. This CDR3 contains 17 residues.

The CDR3 DNA sequence: TGTGCCAGCAGCGCCCGTGGGGTGGATGGGTATGGCTACACCTTC. Encoded protein: CASSARGVDGYGYTF. V gene TRBV2 combines with J gene TRBJ1-2, with D hard to call. Deletions cut 6 bases from V and 5 bases from J, with 19 bases between. Per the germline V gene, CDR1 is SNHLY and CDR2 is FYNNEI. CDR3 size: 15 residues.

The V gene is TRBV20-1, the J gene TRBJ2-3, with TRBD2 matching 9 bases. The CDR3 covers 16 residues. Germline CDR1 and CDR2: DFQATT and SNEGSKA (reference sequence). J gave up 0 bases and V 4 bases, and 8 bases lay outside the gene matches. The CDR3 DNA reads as TGCAGTGCTACCTGGGCGGGGGGGACTAGCACAGATACGCAGTATTTT. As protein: CSATWAGGTSTDTQYF.

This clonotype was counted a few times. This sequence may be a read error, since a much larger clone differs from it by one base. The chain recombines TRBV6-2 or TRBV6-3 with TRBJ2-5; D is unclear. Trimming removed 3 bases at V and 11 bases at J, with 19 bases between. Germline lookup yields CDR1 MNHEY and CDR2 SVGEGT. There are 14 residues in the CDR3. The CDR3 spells CASSYRVESNEQYF. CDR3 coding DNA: TGTGCCAGCAGTTATCGGGTAGAAAGTAATGAGCAGTACTTC.

CDR3 DNA: TGTGCCAGCAGTTCCTACAGGGTCCCCTCCTACGAGCAGTACTTC. As protein: CASSSYRVPSYEQYF. J is TRBJ2-7 and V is TRBV12-3 or TRBV12-4, with D maybe TRBD1 (6 bases). CDR3 length equals 15 residues. V dropped 4 bases and J dropped 0 bases, with 13 bases sitting between them.

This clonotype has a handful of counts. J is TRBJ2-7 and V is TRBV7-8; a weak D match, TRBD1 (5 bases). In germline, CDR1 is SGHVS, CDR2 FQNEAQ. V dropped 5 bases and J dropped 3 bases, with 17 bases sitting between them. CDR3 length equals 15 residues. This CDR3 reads CASSDSRQSYYEQYF. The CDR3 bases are TGTGCCAGCAGCGATTCGAGACAGAGTTACTACGAGCAGTACTTC.

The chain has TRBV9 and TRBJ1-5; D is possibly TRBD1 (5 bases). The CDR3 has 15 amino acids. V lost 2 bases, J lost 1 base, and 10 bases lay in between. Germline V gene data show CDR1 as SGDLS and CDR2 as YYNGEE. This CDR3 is CASSVGVGSNQPQHF. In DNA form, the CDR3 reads TGTGCCAGCAGCGTGGGGGTAGGAAGCAATCAGCCCCAGCATTTT.

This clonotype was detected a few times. CDR3 coding DNA: TGTGCCAGCACCCGACTTAAATCTGGGGCCAACGTCCTGACTTTC. It yields the protein CASTRLKSGANVLTF. The genes are TRBV6-2 or TRBV6-3 and TRBJ2-6; D remains ambiguous. Germline V lookup: CDR1 MNHEY, CDR2 SVGEGT. This CDR3 has 15 amino acids. Trimming cost V 7 bases and J 1 base, with 11 bases left between them.

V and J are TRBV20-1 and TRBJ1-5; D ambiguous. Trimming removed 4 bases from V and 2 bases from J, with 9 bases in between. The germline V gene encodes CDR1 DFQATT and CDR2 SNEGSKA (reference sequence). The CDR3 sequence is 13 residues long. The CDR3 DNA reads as TGCAGTGCTAAGGGAGAAGGCAATCAGCCCCAGCATTTT. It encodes CSAKGEGNQPQHF.

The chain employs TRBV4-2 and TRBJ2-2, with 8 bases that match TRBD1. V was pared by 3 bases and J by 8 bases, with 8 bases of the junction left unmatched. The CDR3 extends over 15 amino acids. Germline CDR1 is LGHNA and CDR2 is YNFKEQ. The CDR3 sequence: CASSQGRQGRGELFF. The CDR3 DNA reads TGTGCCAGCAGCCAGGGGAGACAGGGGCGAGGGGAGCTGTTTTTT.

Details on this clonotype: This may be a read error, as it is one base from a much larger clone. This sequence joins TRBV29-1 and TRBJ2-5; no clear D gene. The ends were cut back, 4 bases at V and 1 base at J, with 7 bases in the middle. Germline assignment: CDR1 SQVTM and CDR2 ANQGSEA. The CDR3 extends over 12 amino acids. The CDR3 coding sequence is TGCAGCGTTGTAGGGCTCCAAGAGACCCAGTACTTC. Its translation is CSVVGLQETQYF.

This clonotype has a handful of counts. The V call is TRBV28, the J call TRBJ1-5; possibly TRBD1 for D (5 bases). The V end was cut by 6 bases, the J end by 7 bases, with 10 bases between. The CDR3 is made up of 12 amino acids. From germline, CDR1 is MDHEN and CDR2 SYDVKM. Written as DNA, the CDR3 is TGTGCCAGCAGCCGAGGGGTCCAGCCCCAGCATTTT. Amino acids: CASSRGVQPQHF.

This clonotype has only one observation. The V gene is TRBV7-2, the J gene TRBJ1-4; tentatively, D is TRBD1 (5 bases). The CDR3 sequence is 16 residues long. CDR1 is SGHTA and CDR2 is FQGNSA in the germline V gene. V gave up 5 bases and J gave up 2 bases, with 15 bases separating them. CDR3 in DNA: TGTGCCAGCAGCACAGAACGGGGCCTGACTAATGAAAAACTGTTTTTT. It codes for CASSTERGLTNEKLFF.

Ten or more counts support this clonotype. CDR3 in DNA: TGTGCCAGCAGTCCCGCGCTCGGACTGTCCTACGAGCAGTACTTC. This codes for CASSPALGLSYEQYF. The chain is built from TRBV6-5 and TRBJ2-7, with D maybe TRBD2 (5 bases). The V and J ends lost 5 bases and 1 base respectively, with 15 bases between them. The CDR3 length is 15 residues. Germline V gene lookup returns CDR1 MNHEY and CDR2 SVGAGI.

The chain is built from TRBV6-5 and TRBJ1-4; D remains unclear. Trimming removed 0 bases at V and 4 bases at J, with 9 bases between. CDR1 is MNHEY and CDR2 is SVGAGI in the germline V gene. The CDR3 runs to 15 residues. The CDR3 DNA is TGTGCCAGCAGTTACTCCGAGTTCTATAATGAAAAACTGTTTTTT. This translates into CASSYSEFYNEKLFF.

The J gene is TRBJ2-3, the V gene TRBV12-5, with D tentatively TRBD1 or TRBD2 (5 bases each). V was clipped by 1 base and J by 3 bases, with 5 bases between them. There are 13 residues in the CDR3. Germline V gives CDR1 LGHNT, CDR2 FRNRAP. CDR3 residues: CASGLGGTDTQYF. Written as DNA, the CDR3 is TGTGCTAGTGGTTTGGGGGGGACAGATACGCAGTATTTT. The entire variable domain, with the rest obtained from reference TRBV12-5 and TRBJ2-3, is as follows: DARVTQTPRHKVTEMGQEVTMRCQPILGHNTVFWYRQTMMQGLELLAYFRNRAPLDDSGMPKDRFSAEMPDATLATLKIQPSEPRDSAVYFCASGLGGTDTQYFGPGTRLTVL.

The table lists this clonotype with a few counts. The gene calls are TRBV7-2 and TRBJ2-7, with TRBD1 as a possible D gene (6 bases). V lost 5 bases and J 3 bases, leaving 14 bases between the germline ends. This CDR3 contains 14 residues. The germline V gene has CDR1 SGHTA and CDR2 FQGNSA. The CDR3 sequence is CASSPWDNHYEQYF. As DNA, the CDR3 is TGTGCCAGCAGCCCCTGGGACAACCACTACGAGCAGTACTTC.